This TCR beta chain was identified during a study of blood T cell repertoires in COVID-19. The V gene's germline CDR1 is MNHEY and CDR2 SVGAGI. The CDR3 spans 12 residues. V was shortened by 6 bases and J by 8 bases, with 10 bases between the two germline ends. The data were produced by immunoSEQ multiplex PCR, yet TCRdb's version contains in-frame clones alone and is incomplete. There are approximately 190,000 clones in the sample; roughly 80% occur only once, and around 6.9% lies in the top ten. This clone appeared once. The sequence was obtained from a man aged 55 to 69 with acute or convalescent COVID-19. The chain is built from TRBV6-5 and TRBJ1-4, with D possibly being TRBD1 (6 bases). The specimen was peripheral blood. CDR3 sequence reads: CASSNRDEKLFF. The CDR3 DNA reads TGTGCCAGCAGCAACAGGGACGAAAAACTGTTTTTT.